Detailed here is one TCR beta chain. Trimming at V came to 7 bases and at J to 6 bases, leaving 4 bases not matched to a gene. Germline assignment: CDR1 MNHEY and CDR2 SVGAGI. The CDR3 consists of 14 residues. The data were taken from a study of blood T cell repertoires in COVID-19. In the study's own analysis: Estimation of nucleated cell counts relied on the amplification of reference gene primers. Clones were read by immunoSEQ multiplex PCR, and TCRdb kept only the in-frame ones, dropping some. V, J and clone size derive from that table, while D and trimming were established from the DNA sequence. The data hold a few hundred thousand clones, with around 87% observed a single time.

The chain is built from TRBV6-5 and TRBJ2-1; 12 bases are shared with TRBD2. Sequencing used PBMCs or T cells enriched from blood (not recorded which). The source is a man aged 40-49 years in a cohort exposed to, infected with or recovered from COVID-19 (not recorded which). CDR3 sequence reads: CASTGTSGSNEQFF. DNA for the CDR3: TGTGCCAGCACCGGGACTAGCGGGTCCAATGAGCAGTTCTTC.